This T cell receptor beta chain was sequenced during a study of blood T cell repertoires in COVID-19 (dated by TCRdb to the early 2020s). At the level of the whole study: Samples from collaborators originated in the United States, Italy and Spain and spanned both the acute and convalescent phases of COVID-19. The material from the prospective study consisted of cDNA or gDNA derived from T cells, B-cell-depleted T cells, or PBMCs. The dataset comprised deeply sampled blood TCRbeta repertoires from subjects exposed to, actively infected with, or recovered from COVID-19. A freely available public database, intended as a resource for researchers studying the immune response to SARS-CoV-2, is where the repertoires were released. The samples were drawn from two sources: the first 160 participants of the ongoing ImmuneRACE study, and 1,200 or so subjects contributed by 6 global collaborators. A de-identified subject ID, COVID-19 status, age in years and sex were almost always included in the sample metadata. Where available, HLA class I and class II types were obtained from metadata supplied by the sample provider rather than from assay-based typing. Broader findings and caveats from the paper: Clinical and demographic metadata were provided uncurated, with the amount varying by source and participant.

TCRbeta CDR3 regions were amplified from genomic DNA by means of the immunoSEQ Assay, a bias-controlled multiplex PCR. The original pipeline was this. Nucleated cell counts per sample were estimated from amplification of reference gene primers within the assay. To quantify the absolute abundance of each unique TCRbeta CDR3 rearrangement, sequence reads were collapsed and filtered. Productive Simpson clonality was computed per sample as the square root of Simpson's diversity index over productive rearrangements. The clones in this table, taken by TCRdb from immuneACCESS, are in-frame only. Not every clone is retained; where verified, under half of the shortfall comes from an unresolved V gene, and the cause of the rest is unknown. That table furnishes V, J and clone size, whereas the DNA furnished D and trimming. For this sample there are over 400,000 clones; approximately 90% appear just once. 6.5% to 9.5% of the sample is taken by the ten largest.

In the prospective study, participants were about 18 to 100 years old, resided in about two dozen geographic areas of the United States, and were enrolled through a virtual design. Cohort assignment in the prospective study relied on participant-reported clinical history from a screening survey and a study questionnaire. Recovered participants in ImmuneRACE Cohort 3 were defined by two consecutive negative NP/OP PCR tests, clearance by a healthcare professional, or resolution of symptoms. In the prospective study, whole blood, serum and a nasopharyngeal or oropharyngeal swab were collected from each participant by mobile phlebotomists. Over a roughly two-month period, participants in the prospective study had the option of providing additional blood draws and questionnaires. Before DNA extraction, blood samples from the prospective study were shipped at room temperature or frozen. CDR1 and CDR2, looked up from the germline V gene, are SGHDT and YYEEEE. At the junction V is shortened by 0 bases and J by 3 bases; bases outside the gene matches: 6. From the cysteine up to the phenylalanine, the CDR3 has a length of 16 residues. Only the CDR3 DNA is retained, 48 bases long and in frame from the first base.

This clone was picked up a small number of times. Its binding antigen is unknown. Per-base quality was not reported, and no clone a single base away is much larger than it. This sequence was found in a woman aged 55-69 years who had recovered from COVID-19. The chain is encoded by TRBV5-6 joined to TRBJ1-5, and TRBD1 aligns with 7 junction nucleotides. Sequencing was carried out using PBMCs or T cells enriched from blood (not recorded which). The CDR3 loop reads CASSLASTGNNQPQHF. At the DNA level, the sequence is TGTGCCAGCAGCTTGGCATCGACAGGGAACAATCAGCCCCAGCATTTT.